This T cell receptor (beta chain) appears in the sequencing data of a study of tumor-infiltrating lymphocytes in primary liver carcinoma. Starting material of 400 to 600 ng total RNA yielded TCR beta cDNA via a constant-region primer. It was through three nested multiplex PCR rounds of slightly modified ARM-PCR that TCR beta libraries arose. The two initial PCR rounds, roughly 9 cycles each, used TRBV1-TRBV30 forward and C-beta reverse primers. TCRdb reprocessed the multiplex PCR reads via MiXCR and lists one record per CDR3 protein. The sample yields roughly 80,000 distinct CDR3 sequences, about 70% seen once. Looked up from germline, CDR1 is DFQATT and CDR2 is SNEGSKA (reference sequence). The V gene end was trimmed by 1 base and the J gene end by 6 bases; junction bases not matched to a gene: 2. The CDR3 contains 13 residues. The source material, roughly 18-32 mg of unsorted bulk tissue, was used to co-extract RNA and DNA. Tumor regions sampled: superior, inferior, left, right poles, and centre. Viable tumor cell content exceeded 80% in every tumor sample.

Sequenced: liver tumor tissue from sampling region 4. Subset meaning: tumor region T4, right-lateral pole. This clonotype was sampled from a woman aged 60 to 75 with primary liver carcinoma and hepatitis B virus infection. This sequence joins TRBV20-1 and TRBJ2-3, with 9 bases aligning to TRBD1. The CDR3 sequence is CSARGTGDDTQYF. Here the CDR3 DNA reads TGCAGTGCTAGAGGGACAGGGGACGATACGCAGTATTTT.